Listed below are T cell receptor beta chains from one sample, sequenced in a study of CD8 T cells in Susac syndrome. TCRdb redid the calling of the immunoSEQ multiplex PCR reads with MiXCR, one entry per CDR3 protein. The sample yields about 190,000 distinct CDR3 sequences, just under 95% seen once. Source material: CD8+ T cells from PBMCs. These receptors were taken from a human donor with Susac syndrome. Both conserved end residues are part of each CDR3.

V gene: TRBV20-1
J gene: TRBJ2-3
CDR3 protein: CSAWGEGDTQYF

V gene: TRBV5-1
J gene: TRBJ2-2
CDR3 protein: CASSLLQSSTGELFF

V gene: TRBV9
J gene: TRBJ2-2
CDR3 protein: CASSVTSENTGELFF

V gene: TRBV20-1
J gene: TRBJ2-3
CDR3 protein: CSARDGTGTDTQYF

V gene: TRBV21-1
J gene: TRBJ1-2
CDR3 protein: CASSKAGGGSYGYTF

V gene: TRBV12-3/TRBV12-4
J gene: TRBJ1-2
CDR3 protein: CASSSTGYGGYTF

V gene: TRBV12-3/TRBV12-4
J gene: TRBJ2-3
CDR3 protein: CASSRGPNENTDTQYF

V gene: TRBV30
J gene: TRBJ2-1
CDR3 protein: CAWSETASPYNEQFF

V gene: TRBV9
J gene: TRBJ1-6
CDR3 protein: CASSVGVSPLHF

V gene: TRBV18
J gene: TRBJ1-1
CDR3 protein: CASSPSRDRTEAFF

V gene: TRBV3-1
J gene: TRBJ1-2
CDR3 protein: CASSYSGLYGYTF

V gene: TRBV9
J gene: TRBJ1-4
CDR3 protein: CASSARSGLNEKLFF

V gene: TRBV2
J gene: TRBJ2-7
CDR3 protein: CASCTRLRDEQYF

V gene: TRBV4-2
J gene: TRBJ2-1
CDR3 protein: CASSLNGDEQFF

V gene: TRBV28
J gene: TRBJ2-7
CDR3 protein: CASSHGASASDEQYF

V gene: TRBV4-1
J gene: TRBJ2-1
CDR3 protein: CASTRRGSGGPYNEQFF

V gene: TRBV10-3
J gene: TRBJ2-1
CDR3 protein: CAISEFSGKANEQFF